The clone carrying this T cell receptor (beta chain) occurred once. Using immunoSEQ multiplex PCR, the repertoire was profiled, and TCRdb retains in-frame clones only, with some absent. This sample has 50,000 to 60,000 clones, with about 95% found just once. The data were taken from a study of technical replicates of blood from four donors. The source material was PBMCs. The source is a human donor in good health. Some clones in this sample may be carry-over from other donors' samples.

CDR3 DNA sequence: TGTGCCAGCAGTCCAGACAGGGGAGATACCGGGGAGCTGTTTTTT. Translation: CASSPDRGDTGELFF. The genes are TRBV6-5 and TRBJ2-2, with 8 bases that match TRBD1. Germline lookup yields CDR1 MNHEY and CDR2 SVGAGI. The CDR3 totals 15 residues. Germline trimming cut 5 bases from V and 5 bases from J; bases unmatched to any gene: 7.